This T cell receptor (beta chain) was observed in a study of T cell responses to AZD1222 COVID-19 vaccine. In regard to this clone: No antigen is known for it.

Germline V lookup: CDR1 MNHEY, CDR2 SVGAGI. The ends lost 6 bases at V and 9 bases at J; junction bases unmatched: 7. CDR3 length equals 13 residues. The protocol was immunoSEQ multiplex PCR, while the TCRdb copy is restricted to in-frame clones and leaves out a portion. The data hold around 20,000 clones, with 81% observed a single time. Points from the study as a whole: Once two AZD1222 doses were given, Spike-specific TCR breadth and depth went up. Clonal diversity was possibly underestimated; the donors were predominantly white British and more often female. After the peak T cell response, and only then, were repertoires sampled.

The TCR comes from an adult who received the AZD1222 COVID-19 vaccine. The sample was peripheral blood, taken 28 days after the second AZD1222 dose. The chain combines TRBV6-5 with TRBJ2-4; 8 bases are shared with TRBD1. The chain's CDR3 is CASSPDRESIQYF. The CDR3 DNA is TGTGCCAGCAGCCCGGACAGGGAGAGCATTCAGTACTTC.